These 10 T cell receptor beta chains originate from one sample sequenced in a study of cytomegalovirus exposure and HLA in healthy donors. The PCR was carried out with 60 Vbeta primers and 13 Jbeta primers. Assay used: immunoSEQ multiplex PCR; TCRdb lists only in-frame clones, some missing. The table includes 150,000 to 200,000 clones, 60% to 85% detected once. Sequences were obtained from PBMCs. These receptor sequences come from a male donor in good health and CMV-seropositive.

V gene TRBV7-6 combines with J gene TRBJ1-1; tentative D call: TRBD1 (6 bases). Germline V gives CDR1 SGHVS, CDR2 FNYEAQ. CDR3 size: 14 residues. Deletions cut 8 bases from V and 1 base from J, with 14 bases between. The CDR3 DNA reads TGTGCCAGCCAAACCATACAGGGGAACACTGAAGCTTTCTTT. Translating it yields CASQTIQGNTEAFF.

This sequence joins TRBV6-1 and TRBJ1-2, with D possibly matching TRBD1 (6 bases). The CDR3 covers 15 residues. The V gene's germline CDR1 is MNHNS and CDR2 SASEGT. Trimming cost V 3 bases and J 0 bases, with 11 bases left between them. The CDR3 DNA sequence: TGTGCCAGCAGTGACGGGGGGGCCCCTAACTATGGCTACACCTTC. It specifies CASSDGGAPNYGYTF.

The chain combines TRBV5-6 with TRBJ2-5, with D perhaps TRBD2 (7 bases). The DNA end is more similar to TRBJ2-7, so the J call may be wrong. The CDR3 spans 16 residues. CDR1 is SGHDT and CDR2 is YYEEEE in the germline V gene. The DNA for the CDR3 is TGTGCCAGCAGCTTGGGGACAGCGGGGAACTCCTACGAGCAGTACTTC. Translated, it gives CASSLGTAGNSYEQYF.

The chain links TRBV7-2 to TRBJ2-3; 8 positions match TRBD2. The J segment lost 4 bases and the V segment lost 3 bases, leaving 12 bases of the junction unmatched. Looked up from germline, CDR1 is SGHTA and CDR2 is FQGNSA. The CDR3 runs to 17 residues. CDR3 sequence (DNA): TGTGCCAGCAGCTTGGTAGGGACTAGATTCTCCCCAGATACGCAGTATTTT. It yields the protein CASSLVGTRFSPDTQYF.

Only a few counts were recorded for this clone. The chain employs TRBV10-1 and TRBJ2-3; 10 bases map to TRBD2. The CDR3 is 15 amino acids. Trimming removed 2 bases from V and 1 base from J; junction bases left unmatched: 0. Germline CDR1 is WNHNN and CDR2 is SYGVQD (reference sequence). CDR3 sequence reads: CASSEGTSGTDTQYF. The CDR3 coding sequence is TGCGCCAGCAGTGAGGGGACTAGCGGCACAGATACGCAGTATTTT.

Concerning this clone itself: At the DNA level, this CDR3 is encoded by other sequences in the same sample as well. The CDR3 sequence: CASSVGTVNTGELFF. The CDR3 coding sequence is TGTGCCAGCAGCGTGGGGACAGTCAACACCGGGGAGCTGTTTTTT. V is TRBV9 and J is TRBJ2-2; TRBD1 matches 7 bases. This CDR3 contains 15 residues. The germline V gene encodes CDR1 SGDLS and CDR2 YYNGEE. V dropped 2 bases and J dropped 2; count of bases not matched to a gene: 3.

The V gene is TRBV6-1, the J gene TRBJ2-4; 8 bases are a match to TRBD1. The CDR3 sequence is 14 residues long. With V trimmed by 6 bases and J by 8 bases, 9 bases remained unmatched. Per germline, CDR1 MNHNS and CDR2 SASEGT. The CDR3 protein is CASSPGQGGYIQYF. The CDR3 bases are TGTGCCAGCAGCCCCGGACAGGGAGGATACATTCAGTACTTC.

A remark on this clone: Its ends do not fully match the called genes, so a read error is possible. This chain's CDR3 is CASSFRLKETQYF. The CDR3, as DNA: TGTGCTAGCAGCTTCAGACTGAAAGAGACCCAGTACTTC. This rearrangement joins TRBV7-7 to TRBJ2-5; D gene ambiguous. CDR3 length: 13 amino acids. Germline values: CDR1 SSHAT, CDR2 FNYEAQ (reference sequence).

The chain is built from TRBV5-1 and TRBJ2-7, with 7 nucleotides matching TRBD1. The CDR3 contains 15 residues. CDR1 SGHRS and CDR2 YFSETQ come from the germline V gene. V dropped 4 bases and J dropped 1; count of bases not matched to a gene: 8. The CDR3 reads CASSPLGTVSYEQYF. CDR3 nucleotide sequence: TGCGCCAGCAGCCCGTTAGGGACAGTGTCCTACGAGCAGTACTTC.

This clone was counted a few times. This chain uses TRBV5-5 with TRBJ1-6; tentative D call: TRBD1 (5 bases). V lost 3 bases and J 4 bases, leaving 11 bases between the germline ends. CDR1 is SGHKS, CDR2 YYEKEE, per germline (reference sequence). The CDR3 spans 15 residues. CDR3 amino acids: CASSWAPGYNSPLHF. The DNA of the CDR3 is TGTGCCAGCAGCTGGGCCCCAGGGTATAATTCACCCCTCCACTTT.